The 18 T cell receptor beta chains listed next were all sequenced from one sample in a study of blood T cell repertoires in COVID-19. Here immunoSEQ multiplex PCR was the method, and the copy in TCRdb shows in-frame clones only, minus some. The repertoire holds approximately 300,000 clones, with 90% as singletons. Sequenced sample: peripheral blood. Receptors were obtained from a woman aged 25 to 39 with COVID-19, enrolled during active disease.

The chain couples TRBV5-6 to TRBJ2-5; 12 bases agree with TRBD2. This CDR3 is 16 amino acids long. V shed 4 bases, J shed 2 bases, and the junction held 6 bases outside the gene matches. Germline loops: CDR1 SGHDT, CDR2 YYEEEE. CDR3 in DNA: TGTGCCAGCAGCCGGGCTAGCGGGAGGGTGCAAGAGACCCAGTACTTC. Residues: CASSRASGRVQETQYF.

V usage is TRBV2 and J usage is TRBJ1-1, with 8 bases aligning to TRBD1. J lost 5 bases, V lost 6 bases, and 8 bases had no gene match. This CDR3 spans 14 amino acids. Germline lookup yields CDR1 SNHLY and CDR2 FYNNEI. CDR3 residues: CASRPPGQVTEAFF. Here the CDR3 DNA reads TGTGCCAGCAGGCCACCGGGACAGGTGACTGAAGCTTTCTTT. Together with reference TRBV2 and TRBJ1-1, the CDR3 gives the full variable domain: EPEVTQTPSHQVTQMGQEVILRCVPISNHLYFYWYRQILGQKVEFLVSFYNNEISEKSEIFDDQFSVERPDGSNFTLKIRSTKLEDSAMYFCASRPPGQVTEAFFGQGTRLTVV.

The chain carries TRBV5-6 and TRBJ1-4; D not certain. Germline assignment: CDR1 SGHDT and CDR2 YYEEEE. CDR3 size: 14 residues. Trimming took off 4 bases at V and 2 bases at J, with 9 bases between the two ends. Here the CDR3 DNA reads TGTGCCAGCAGCGGCGGGAGGACTAATGAAAAACTGTTTTTT. Protein product: CASSGGRTNEKLFF.

The chain carries TRBV5-5 and TRBJ1-2; 8 bases match TRBD1. Germline CDR1 reads SGHKS; CDR2 reads YYEKEE (reference sequence). This CDR3 comprises 15 residues. The V and J ends lost 3 bases and 7 bases, in that order; junction bases with no gene match: 11. The CDR3: CASSSVTGVDAGYTF. The DNA for the CDR3 is TGTGCCAGCAGCTCTGTGACAGGGGTGGATGCTGGCTACACCTTC.

The CDR3 DNA reads TGTGCCACCAGTGATTTCTACCCGGGTCCAACGGGGGAGCAGTACTTC. This translates into CATSDFYPGPTGEQYF. The chain uses TRBV24-1 and TRBJ2-7; tentatively, D is TRBD2 (5 bases). Germline CDR1 reads KGHDR; CDR2 reads SFDVKD. Trimming removed 1 base from V and 7 bases from J, with 19 bases in between. This CDR3 has 16 amino acids.

The rearrangement uses TRBV2 and TRBJ2-7; TRBD1 is a possible D gene (6 bases). The CDR3 spans 14 residues. The germline CDR1 and CDR2 sequences are SNHLY and FYNNEI. The V end lost 6 bases, the J end lost 0 bases, and 12 bases lay between the germline ends. The CDR3 DNA is TGTGCCAGCAGAAACGACAGGAGCTCCTACGAGCAGTACTTC. Protein: CASRNDRSSYEQYF.

The chain has TRBV2 and TRBJ1-1; 7 nucleotides align to TRBD1. The J segment lost 3 bases and the V segment lost 5 bases, leaving 3 bases of the junction unmatched. CDR1 and CDR2 (germline): SNHLY, FYNNEI. CDR3 length: 13 amino acids. The CDR3 coding sequence is TGTGCCAGCAGTATGACAGGGTACACTGAAGCTTTCTTT. Translation gives CASSMTGYTEAFF.

This clone was seen only a few times. The chain uses TRBV2 and TRBJ1-2; D perhaps matches TRBD1 (5 bases). The V gene's germline CDR1 is SNHLY and CDR2 FYNNEI. Trimming removed 8 bases from V and 0 bases from J, with 13 bases in between. CDR3 length: 14 residues. The CDR3 DNA is TGTGCCAGCGCCGTGGGGGGAGCTAACTATGGCTACACCTTC. Residues: CASAVGGANYGYTF.

J is TRBJ2-2 and V is TRBV4-3, with D possibly TRBD2 on 6 matching bases. Germline CDR1 reads LGHNA; CDR2 reads YSLEER. CDR3 length equals 15 residues. V lost 2 bases, J lost 4 bases, and 11 bases lay in between. The CDR3 region is CASSQRRDGTGELFF. CDR3 nucleotide sequence: TGCGCCAGCAGCCAACGGAGGGACGGCACCGGGGAGCTGTTTTTT.

The chain carries TRBV27 and TRBJ1-2; 8 nucleotides match TRBD1. Germline values: CDR1 MNHEY, CDR2 SMNVEV (reference sequence). V gave up 5 bases and J gave up 3 bases; unmatched junction bases: 17. The CDR3 sequence is 18 residues long. CDR3 nucleotides: TGTGCCAGCAGTCCCCTCACCTTGGCAGGGGGCGTCCACTATGGCTACACCTTC. Translation: CASSPLTLAGGVHYGYTF.

This chain uses TRBV5-1 with TRBJ2-2, with TRBD1 matching 7 bases. Unmatched junction bases numbered 6, after V lost 4 bases and J lost 6 bases. The CDR3 extends over 14 amino acids. CDR1 is SGHRS and CDR2 is YFSETQ in the germline V gene. CDR3 DNA sequence: TGCGCCAGCAGCGGGGGACAGACCGCCGGGGAGCTGTTTTTT. Protein product: CASSGGQTAGELFF.

This rearrangement joins TRBV3-1 (or the pseudogene TRBV3-2) to TRBJ2-5, with D unclear. The germline V and J ends were trimmed by 6 bases and 2 bases, with 13 bases remaining between them. Per the germline V gene, CDR1 is LGHDT and CDR2 is YNNKEL (reference sequence). The CDR3 length is 14 residues. The CDR3 DNA reads as TGTGCCAGCAGTCGGAGAAGTAGTCAAGAGACCCAGTACTTC. Protein: CASSRRSSQETQYF.

As for this clone: At one of its ends the junction is not consistent with the germline gene, which may arise from a read error. This chain uses TRBV11-2 with TRBJ1-6; D is unresolved. The CDR3 is 12 amino acids. Germline-derived CDR1 and CDR2 are SGHAT and FQNNGV. This CDR3 reads CASSLDGGWCNF. CDR3 in DNA: TGTGCCAGCAGCTTAGACGGCGGCTGGTGCAACTTT.

This clone came up a few times. V and J are TRBV4-2 and TRBJ2-7, with TRBD2 matching 8 bases. The CDR3 length is 16 residues. J lost 5 bases, V lost 0 bases, and 9 bases had no gene match. Germline assignment: CDR1 LGHNA and CDR2 YNFKEQ. Written as DNA, the CDR3 is TGTGCCAGCAGCCAAGAAGGGGGACTAGTAGGTCACGAGCAGTACTTC. Translated: CASSQEGGLVGHEQYF.

To note about this clone: Different DNA sequences within this sample yield the same CDR3. This sequence joins TRBV6-4 and TRBJ2-1, with 13 nucleotides matching TRBD2. The CDR3 extends over 14 amino acids. The V gene's germline CDR1 is MRHNA and CDR2 SNTAGT. The junction had 4 bases not matched to a gene; V was cut back by 7 bases and J by 7 bases. CDR3 coding DNA: TGTGCCAGCAAAAGGACTAGCGGGAGTAATGAGCAGTTCTTC. Protein sequence: CASKRTSGSNEQFF.

The genes are TRBV3-1 (or the pseudogene TRBV3-2) and TRBJ2-3; TRBD1 matches 7 bases. J gave up 4 bases and V 1 base, and 5 bases lay outside the gene matches. The CDR3 is made up of 15 amino acids. Germline V lookup: CDR1 LGHDT, CDR2 YNNKEL (reference sequence). Written as DNA, the CDR3 is TGTGCCAGCAGCCAAGGGACAGGAGTTTCAGATACGCAGTATTTT. Protein product: CASSQGTGVSDTQYF.

The J gene is TRBJ1-2, the V gene TRBV27, with TRBD1 matching 12 bases. Germline loops: CDR1 MNHEY, CDR2 SMNVEV (reference sequence). The ends lost 6 bases at V and 8 bases at J; junction bases unmatched: 7. The length of the CDR3 is 14 residues. For the CDR3, the DNA is TGTGCCAGCAGGGGGGACAGGGGGCTTGGAGGCTACACCTTC. Its translation: CASRGDRGLGGYTF.

DNA of the CDR3: TGCGCCAGCAGCCCCGGGACAGTAAAAAGGGAGCTGTTTTTT. This gives the protein CASSPGTVKRELFF. The chain combines TRBV5-1 with TRBJ2-2; 7 bases line up with TRBD1. This CDR3 is built from 14 residues. V gave up 4 bases and J gave up 9 bases; unmatched junction bases: 9. CDR1 SGHRS and CDR2 YFSETQ come from the germline V gene.